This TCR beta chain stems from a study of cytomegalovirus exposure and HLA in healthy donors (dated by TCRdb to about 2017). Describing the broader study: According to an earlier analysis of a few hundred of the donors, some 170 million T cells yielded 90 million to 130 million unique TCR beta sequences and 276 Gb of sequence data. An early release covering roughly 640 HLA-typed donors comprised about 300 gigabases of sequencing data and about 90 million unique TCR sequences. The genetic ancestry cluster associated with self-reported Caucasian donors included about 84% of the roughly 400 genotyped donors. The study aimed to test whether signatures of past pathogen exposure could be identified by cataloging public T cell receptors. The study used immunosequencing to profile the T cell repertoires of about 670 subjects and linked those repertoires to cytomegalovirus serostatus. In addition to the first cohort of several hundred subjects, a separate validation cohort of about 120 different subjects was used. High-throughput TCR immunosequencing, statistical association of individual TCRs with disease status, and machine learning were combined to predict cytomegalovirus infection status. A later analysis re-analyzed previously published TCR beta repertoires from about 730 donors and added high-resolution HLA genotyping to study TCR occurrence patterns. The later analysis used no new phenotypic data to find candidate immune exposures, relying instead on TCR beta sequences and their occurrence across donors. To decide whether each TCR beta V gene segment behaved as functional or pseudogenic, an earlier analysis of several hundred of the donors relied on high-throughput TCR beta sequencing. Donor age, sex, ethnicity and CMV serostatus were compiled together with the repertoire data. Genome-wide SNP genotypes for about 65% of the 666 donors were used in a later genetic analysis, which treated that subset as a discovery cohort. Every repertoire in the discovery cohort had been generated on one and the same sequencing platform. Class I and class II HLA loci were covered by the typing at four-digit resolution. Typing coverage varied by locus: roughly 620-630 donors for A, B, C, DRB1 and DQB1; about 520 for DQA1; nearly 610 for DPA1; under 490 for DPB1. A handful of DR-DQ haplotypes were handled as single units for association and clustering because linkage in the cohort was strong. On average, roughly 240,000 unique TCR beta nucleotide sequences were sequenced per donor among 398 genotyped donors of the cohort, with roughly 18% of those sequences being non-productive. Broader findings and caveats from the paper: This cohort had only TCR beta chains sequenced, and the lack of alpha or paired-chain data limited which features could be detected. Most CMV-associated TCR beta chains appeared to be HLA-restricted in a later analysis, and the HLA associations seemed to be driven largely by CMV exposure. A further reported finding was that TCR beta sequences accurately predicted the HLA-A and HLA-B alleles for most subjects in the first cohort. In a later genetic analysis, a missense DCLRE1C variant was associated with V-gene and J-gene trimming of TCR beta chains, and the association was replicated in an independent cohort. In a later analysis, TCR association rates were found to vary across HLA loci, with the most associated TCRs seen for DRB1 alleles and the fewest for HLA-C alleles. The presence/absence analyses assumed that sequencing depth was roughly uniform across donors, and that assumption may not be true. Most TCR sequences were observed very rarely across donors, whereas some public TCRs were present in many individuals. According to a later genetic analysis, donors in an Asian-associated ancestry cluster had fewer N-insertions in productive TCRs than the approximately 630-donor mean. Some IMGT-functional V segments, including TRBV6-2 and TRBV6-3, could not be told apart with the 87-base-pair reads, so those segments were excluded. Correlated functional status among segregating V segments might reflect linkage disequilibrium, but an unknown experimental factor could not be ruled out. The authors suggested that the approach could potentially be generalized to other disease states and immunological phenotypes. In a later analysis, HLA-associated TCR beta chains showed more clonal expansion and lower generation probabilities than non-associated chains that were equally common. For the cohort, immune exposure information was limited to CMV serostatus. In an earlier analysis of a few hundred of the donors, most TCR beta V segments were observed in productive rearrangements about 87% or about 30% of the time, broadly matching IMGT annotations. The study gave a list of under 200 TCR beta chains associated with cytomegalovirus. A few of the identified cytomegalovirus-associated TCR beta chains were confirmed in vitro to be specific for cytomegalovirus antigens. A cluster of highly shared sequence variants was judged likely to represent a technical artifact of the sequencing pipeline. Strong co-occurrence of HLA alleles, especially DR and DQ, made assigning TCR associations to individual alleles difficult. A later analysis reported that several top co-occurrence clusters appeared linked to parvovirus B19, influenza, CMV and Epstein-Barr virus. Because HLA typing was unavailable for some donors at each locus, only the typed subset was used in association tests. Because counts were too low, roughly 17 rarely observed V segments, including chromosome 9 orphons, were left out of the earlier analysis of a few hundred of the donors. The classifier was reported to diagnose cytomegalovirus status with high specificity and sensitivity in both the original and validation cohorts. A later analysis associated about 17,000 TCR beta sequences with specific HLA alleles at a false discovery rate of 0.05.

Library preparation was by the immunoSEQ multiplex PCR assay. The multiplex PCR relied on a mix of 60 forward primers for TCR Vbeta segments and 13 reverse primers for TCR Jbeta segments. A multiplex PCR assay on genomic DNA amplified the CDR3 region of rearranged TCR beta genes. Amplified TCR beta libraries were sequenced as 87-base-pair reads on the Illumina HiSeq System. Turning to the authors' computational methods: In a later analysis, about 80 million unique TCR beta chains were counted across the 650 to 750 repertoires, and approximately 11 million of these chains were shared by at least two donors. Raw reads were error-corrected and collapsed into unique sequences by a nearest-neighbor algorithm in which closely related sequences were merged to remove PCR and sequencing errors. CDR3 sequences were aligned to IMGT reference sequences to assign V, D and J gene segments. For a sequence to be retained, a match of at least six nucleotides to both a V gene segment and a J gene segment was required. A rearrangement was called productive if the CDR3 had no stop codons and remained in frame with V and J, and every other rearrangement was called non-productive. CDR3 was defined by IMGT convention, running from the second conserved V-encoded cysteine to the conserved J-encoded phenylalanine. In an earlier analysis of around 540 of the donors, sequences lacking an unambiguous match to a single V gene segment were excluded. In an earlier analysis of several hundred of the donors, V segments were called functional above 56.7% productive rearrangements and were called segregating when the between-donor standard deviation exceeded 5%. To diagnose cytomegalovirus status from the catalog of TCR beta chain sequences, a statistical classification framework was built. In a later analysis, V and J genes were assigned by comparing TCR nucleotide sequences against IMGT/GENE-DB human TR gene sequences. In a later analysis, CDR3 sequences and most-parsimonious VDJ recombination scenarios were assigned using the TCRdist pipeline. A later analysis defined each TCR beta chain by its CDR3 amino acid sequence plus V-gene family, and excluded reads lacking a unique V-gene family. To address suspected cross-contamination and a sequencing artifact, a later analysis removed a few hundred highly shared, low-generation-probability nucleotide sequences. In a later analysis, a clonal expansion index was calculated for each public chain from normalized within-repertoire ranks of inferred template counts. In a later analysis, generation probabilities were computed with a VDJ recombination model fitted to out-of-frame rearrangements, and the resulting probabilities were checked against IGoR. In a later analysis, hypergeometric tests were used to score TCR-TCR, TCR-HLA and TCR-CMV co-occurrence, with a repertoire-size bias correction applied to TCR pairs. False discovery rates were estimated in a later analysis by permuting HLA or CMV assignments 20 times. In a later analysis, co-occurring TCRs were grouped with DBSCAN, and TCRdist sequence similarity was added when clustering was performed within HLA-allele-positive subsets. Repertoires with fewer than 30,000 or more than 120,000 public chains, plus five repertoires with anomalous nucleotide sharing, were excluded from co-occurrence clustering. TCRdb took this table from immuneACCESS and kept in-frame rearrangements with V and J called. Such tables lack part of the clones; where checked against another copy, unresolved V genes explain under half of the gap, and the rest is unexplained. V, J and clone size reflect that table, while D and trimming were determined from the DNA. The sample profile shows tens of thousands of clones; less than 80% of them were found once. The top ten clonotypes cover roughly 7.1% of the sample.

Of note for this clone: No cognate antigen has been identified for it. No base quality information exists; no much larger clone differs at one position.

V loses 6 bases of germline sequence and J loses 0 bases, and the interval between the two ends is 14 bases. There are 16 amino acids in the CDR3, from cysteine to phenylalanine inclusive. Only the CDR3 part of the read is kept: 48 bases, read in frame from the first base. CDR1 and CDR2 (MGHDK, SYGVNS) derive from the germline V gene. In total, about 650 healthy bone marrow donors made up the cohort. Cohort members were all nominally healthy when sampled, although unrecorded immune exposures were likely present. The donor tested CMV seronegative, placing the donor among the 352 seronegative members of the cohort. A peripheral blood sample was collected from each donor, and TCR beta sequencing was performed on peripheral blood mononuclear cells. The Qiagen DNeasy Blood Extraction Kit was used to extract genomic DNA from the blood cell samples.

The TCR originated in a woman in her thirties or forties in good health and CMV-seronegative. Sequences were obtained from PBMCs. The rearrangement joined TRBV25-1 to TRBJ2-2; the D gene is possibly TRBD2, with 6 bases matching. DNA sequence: TGTGCCAGCAGCACCCGGGACTCAGCGAACACCGGGGAGCTGTTTTTT. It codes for CASSTRDSANTGELFF.